The 6 T cell receptor beta chains below all came from one sample that was sequenced in a study of shared T cell receptors in the human thymus. Profiled with immunoSEQ multiplex PCR; TCRdb holds only in-frame clones, not every one. The sample yields almost 550,000 clones, 70% to 80% seen once. These same records also appear under a second study, on human thymus T cells.

Sequenced material: thymocytes. These receptors all stem from a boy younger than two with a congenital heart defect.

In DNA, the CDR3 is TGTGCCAGTAGGTCAGGAGCGGAGGAGCGGGCCACAGATACGCAGTATTTT. It encodes CASRSGAEERATDTQYF. The gene calls are TRBV19 and TRBJ2-3; possibly TRBD2 for D (6 bases). The ends were cut back, 6 bases at V and 2 bases at J, with 21 bases in the middle. There are 17 residues in the CDR3. Germline values: CDR1 LNHDA, CDR2 SQIVND (reference sequence).

V is TRBV2 and J is TRBJ1-1; the D gene is possibly TRBD1 (6 bases). CDR1 is SNHLY, CDR2 FYNNEI, per germline. The V end lost 8 bases, the J end lost 0 bases, and 28 bases lay between the germline ends. CDR3 length: 19 amino acids. The CDR3 coding sequence is TGTGCCAGCCCTGAGGTTGGGACGAGGGGACAAACAATGAACACTGAAGCTTTCTTT. The encoded protein is CASPEVGTRGQTMNTEAFF.

This chain links TRBV5-6 with TRBJ2-7; TRBD1 agrees at 9 bases. Germline V gene data show CDR1 as SGHDT and CDR2 as YYEEEE. CDR3 length equals 18 residues. V shed 3 bases and J 5 bases; nucleotides not matched to a gene: 18. DNA for the CDR3: TGTGCCAGCAGCTCGCCCTCCCCTAACAGGGGGCACGCCAACGAGCAGTACTTC. This sequence encodes CASSSPSPNRGHANEQYF.

The gene calls are TRBV7-9 and TRBJ2-3; TRBD1 matches at 7 bases. The germline V gene has CDR1 SEHNR and CDR2 FQNEAQ (reference sequence). Trimming at V came to 2 bases and at J to 2 bases, leaving 16 bases not matched to a gene. The CDR3 runs 19 residues. The CDR3 sequence is CASSLHTGDRQTTTDTQYF. CDR3 nucleotide sequence: TGTGCCAGCAGCTTACACACAGGGGACCGACAAACGACCACAGATACGCAGTATTTT.

This clone was found once. The chain couples TRBV28 to TRBJ2-5; the D gene is possibly TRBD1 (6 bases). V gave up 5 bases and J gave up 0 bases, with 10 bases separating them. This CDR3 contains 14 residues. The germline CDR1 and CDR2 sequences are MDHEN and SYDVKM. The CDR3 reads CASSITGYQETQYF. The CDR3 coding sequence is TGTGCCAGCAGTATCACAGGGTACCAAGAGACCCAGTACTTC.

The rearrangement uses TRBV7-9 and TRBJ1-2, with 9 bases lining up with TRBD1. CDR1 SEHNR and CDR2 FQNEAQ come from the germline V gene (reference sequence). The CDR3 has 14 residues. The V segment lost 1 base and the J segment 8 bases; nucleotides outside the gene matches: 5. CDR3 DNA sequence: TGTGCCAGCAGCTTAGGGGGACAGGGATGGGGCTACACCTTC. The encoded protein is CASSLGGQGWGYTF.